This T cell receptor (beta chain) was sequenced for a study of T cell responses to AZD1222 COVID-19 vaccine. The junction had 3 bases not matched to a gene; V was cut back by 3 bases and J by 4 bases. The CDR3 has 15 residues. Germline loops: CDR1 SGDLS, CDR2 YYNGEE. TCRdb's copy holds only in-frame clones and misses some; the assay was immunoSEQ multiplex PCR. Among 100,000 to 150,000 clones listed, around 90% were seen once. Overall study results and limits: Spike-specific TCR breadth and depth were elevated following two AZD1222 doses. Reports say nearly half of spike-specific TCRs go after unmutated variant regions. Along spike, vaccine-associated CD4 TCRs were found throughout, with dominance at 160-218 and 743-854.

In regard to this clone: The antigen is not known.

The sequences come from peripheral blood, collected on day 0 of AZD1222 vaccination. This sequence originates from an adult in good health. The chain has TRBV9 and TRBJ2-1; 11 positions agree with TRBD2. The CDR3 spells CASSALAGGYNEQFF. CDR3 nucleotide sequence: TGTGCCAGCAGCGCGCTAGCGGGGGGATACAATGAGCAGTTCTTC. The full variable domain, completed using reference TRBV9 and TRBJ2-1, is DSGVTQTPKHLITATGQRVTLRCSPRSGDLSVYWYQQSLDQGLQFLIQYYNGEERAKGNILERFSAQQFPDLHSELNLSSLELGDSALYFCASSALAGGYNEQFFGPGTRLTVL.